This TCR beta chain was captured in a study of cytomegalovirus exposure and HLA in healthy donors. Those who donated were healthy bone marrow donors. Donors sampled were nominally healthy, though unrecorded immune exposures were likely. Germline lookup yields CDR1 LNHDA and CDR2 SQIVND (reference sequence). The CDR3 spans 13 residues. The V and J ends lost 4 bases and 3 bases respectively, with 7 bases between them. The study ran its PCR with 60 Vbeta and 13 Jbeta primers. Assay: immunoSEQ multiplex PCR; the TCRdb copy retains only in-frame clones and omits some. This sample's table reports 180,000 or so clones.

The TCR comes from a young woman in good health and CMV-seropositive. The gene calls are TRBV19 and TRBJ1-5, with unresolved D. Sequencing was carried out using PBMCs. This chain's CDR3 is CASSTGFNQPQHF. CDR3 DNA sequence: TGTGCCAGTAGTACAGGTTTCAATCAGCCCCAGCATTTT.